This T cell receptor (beta chain) was obtained from a study of T cell responses to AZD1222 COVID-19 vaccine (dated by TCRdb to the early 2020s). Looking at the study overall: A total of approximately 250 trial participants underwent TCR sequencing, of whom under 220 had received two doses of AZD1222 and roughly 26 had received two doses of the MenACWY control vaccine. Trial participants were enrolled by age into subgroups of 18-55, 56-69 and 70-plus years, and approximately 150, 30 and 60 TCR-sequenced participants, respectively, were included in these subgroups.

The sample's time point label is to be understood as: about 28 days (+/-7) after the second vaccine dose. AZD1222 recipients with second doses at about 4 weeks or about 12 weeks were pooled, because spike-specific TCR depth and breadth did not differ between schedules. Vaccinee samples were obtained from the UK trials COV001 and COV002, which included a single-blind randomized controlled phase 2/3 trial of AZD1222 (ChAdOx1 nCoV-19) in healthy adults. Trial participant PBMC samples were collected at day 0 and day 28 after the second dose for TCRbeta chain sequencing. Relative to germline, V is 4 bases shorter and J is 4 bases shorter, with 4 bases between their ends. CDR1 and CDR2 are read off the germline V gene as MDHEN and SYDVKM. The CDR3 runs 11 amino acids, cysteine and phenylalanine included. The read is trimmed to its CDR3 DNA, 33 bases read in frame from base 1. Worth noting for this clone: There is no known antigen for this receptor. No base qualities exist here, and no much larger clone lies one base off it.

The CDR3 regions of human TCRbeta chains were analyzed by immunosequencing. For the original study's pipeline: Repertoire TCRs were matched against a reference library of SARS-CoV-2-specific TCRs generated with the MIRA antigen-specificity platform. Breadth was defined as the fraction of unique TCRs that were SARS-CoV-2-associated, and depth was defined as the fraction of total T cells that were SARS-CoV-2-associated. Using the MIRA data, each spike-specific TCR was assigned both to the spike region to which the TCR was reactive and to a CD4 or CD8 class. Log10-transformed breadth and depth values were compared by one-way ANOVA with Sidak's multiple comparisons tests. Here the immuneACCESS table is served through TCRdb, limited to in-frame sequences with V and J called. Missing clones are a known gap in these copies; in checked studies unresolved V genes cover under half, and the rest lacks a known reason. The V and J calls and clone size come from that table; D and trimming were worked out from the DNA. Recorded for this sample are under 200,000 clones; approximately 90% of them occurred a single time. The ten largest make up about 24% of the sample.

The investigation overall reported the following: Participants were mostly white British and included more females than males, and it was suggested by the authors that clonal diversity may have been underestimated. Conclusions about previously exposed vaccinees are limited, since just a handful of AZD1222 recipients were seropositive for SARS-CoV-2 at baseline. Vaccine-associated CD4 TCRs spanned the whole spike protein, with dominant responses in regions 160-218 and 743-854. In the small 56-69-year group, the increase in depth fell short of significance, most likely because of low power. Nearly half of unique spike-specific TCRs reportedly recognized epitopes outside regions mutated in the B.1.351 and B.1.1.7 variants. Because no samples from the day 14 peak response were available, repertoires could be characterized only after the peak T cell response. A significant rise in spike-specific TCR breadth and depth was observed after two AZD1222 doses relative to day 0 and relative to MenACWY recipients.

Rearrangement joined TRBV28 to TRBJ2-5; the D segment cannot be called with confidence. This TCR was recovered from an adult who received the AZD1222 COVID-19 vaccine. Material: peripheral blood, obtained 28 days after the second AZD1222 dose. The nucleotide sequence is TGTGCCAGCAGTTCGGCAGAGACCCAGTACTTC. It is translated as CASSSAETQYF. The reference TRBV28 and TRBJ2-5 proteins fill in what lies around the CDR3, so the full variable domain reads DVKVTQSSRYLVKRTGEKVFLECVQDMDHENMFWYRQDPGLGLRLIYFSYDVKMKEKGDIPEGYSVSREKKERFSLILESASTNQTSMYLCASSSAETQYFGPGTRLLVL.